A single sample gave rise to the 25 T cell receptor beta chains below, sequenced in a study of cytomegalovirus exposure and HLA in healthy donors. A multiplex PCR was run with 60 Vbeta primers and 13 Jbeta primers. Sequencing was performed with immunoSEQ multiplex PCR; in TCRdb, only in-frame clones are kept and a portion is missing. This table has some 150,000 clones, around 81% appearing once. The specimen was PBMCs. The receptors were gathered from a woman between 18 and 29 years old in good health and CMV-seropositive.

The rearrangement uses TRBV6-4 and TRBJ2-7; TRBD2 matches at 10 bases. After removal of 3 bases from V and 9 bases from J, the junction contained 5 bases not matched to a gene. Germline CDR1 is MRHNA and CDR2 is SNTAGT. The CDR3 spans 13 residues. DNA of the CDR3: TGTGCCAGCAGTGAGGGACTAGCGATCGCGCAGTACTTC. It specifies CASSEGLAIAQYF.

This clone has only one observation. The chain couples TRBV7-9 to TRBJ1-2; D gene ambiguous. Germline assignment: CDR1 SEHNR and CDR2 FQNEAQ (reference sequence). The CDR3 runs to 17 residues. The V and J ends lost 2 bases and 0 bases respectively, with 16 bases between them. The CDR3 coding sequence is TGTGCCAGCAGCTTAAGCGGGGTTGGCAGTACTAACTATGGCTACACCTTC. As protein: CASSLSGVGSTNYGYTF.

The gene calls are TRBV2 and TRBJ1-1; D is unclear. The length of the CDR3 is 13 residues. From germline, CDR1 is SNHLY and CDR2 FYNNEI. The V end lost 5 bases, the J end lost 1 base, and 8 bases lay between the germline ends. CDR3: CASSRRENTEAFF. DNA for the CDR3: TGTGCCAGCAGTAGAAGAGAGAACACTGAAGCTTTCTTT.

The CDR3 protein is CASSLDRLAGGRNEQFF. The CDR3 DNA follows: TGCGCCAGCAGCTTGGACCGTTTAGCGGGGGGGCGGAATGAGCAGTTCTTC. This chain connects TRBV5-1 to TRBJ2-1, with 11 bases matching TRBD2. The CDR3 runs 17 residues. Germline-derived CDR1 and CDR2 are SGHRS and YFSETQ. J gave up 7 bases and V 0 bases, and 9 bases lay outside the gene matches.

A single count supports this clone. The chain is built from TRBV5-8 and TRBJ2-1; D may be TRBD2 (5 bases). The CDR3 covers 15 residues. Germline CDR1 reads SGHTS; CDR2 reads YDEGEE. V was cut by 2 bases and J by 0 bases, with 9 bases left in between. In DNA form, the CDR3 reads TGTGCCAGCAGCTTAACTCTAGCCTCCTACAATGAGCAGTTCTTC. This gives the protein CASSLTLASYNEQFF.

This clone was counted only a few times. The rearrangement uses TRBV4-3 and TRBJ2-3; 7 bases match TRBD2. CDR3 length equals 16 residues. V lost 1 base, J lost 4 bases, and 8 bases stayed unmatched. CDR1 and CDR2 (germline): LGHNA, YSLEER. The CDR3 reads CASSQGGPGGADTQYF. As DNA, the CDR3 is TGCGCCAGCAGCCAAGGGGGACCGGGGGGTGCAGATACGCAGTATTTT.

This chain connects TRBV10-3 to TRBJ2-7; no clear D. The CDR3 has 13 amino acids. Looked up from germline, CDR1 is ENHRY and CDR2 is SYGVKD. Trimming cost V 0 bases and J 6 bases, with 9 bases left between them. The CDR3 DNA follows: TGTGCCATCAGTGAGTCGGAGAGGTCCGAGCAGTACTTC. Protein: CAISESERSEQYF.

The chain joins TRBV5-4 to TRBJ2-3; D possibly corresponds to TRBD1 (5 bases). Trimming took 2 bases from V and 0 from J, leaving 10 bases between them. CDR1 is SGHNT, CDR2 YYREEE, per germline (reference sequence). The CDR3 loop spans 15 amino acids. CDR3: CASSLGQASTDTQYF. DNA of the CDR3: TGTGCCAGCAGCTTAGGACAAGCTAGCACAGATACGCAGTATTTT.

The chain joins TRBV6-6 to TRBJ1-2; 7 nucleotides line up with TRBD1. The CDR3 is 15 residues long. V lost 6 bases and J lost 3; bases outside the gene matches: 10. Germline lookup yields CDR1 MNHNY and CDR2 SVGAGI (reference sequence). The CDR3 DNA reads as TGTGCCAGCAGGCCTACAGGGGAGGTTGACTATGGCTACACCTTC. Protein product: CASRPTGEVDYGYTF.

The rearrangement uses TRBV18 and TRBJ1-1, with no clear D. The length of the CDR3 is 14 residues. The germline V gene encodes CDR1 KGHSH and CDR2 LQKENI. Trimming removed 0 bases from V and 4 bases from J, with 9 bases in between. CDR3: CASSPPGVLTEAFF. CDR3 nucleotide sequence: TGTGCCAGCTCACCACCAGGAGTCCTCACTGAAGCTTTCTTT.

The V call is TRBV19, the J call TRBJ1-6; 9 bases are a match to TRBD1. The length of the CDR3 is 15 residues. In germline, CDR1 is LNHDA, CDR2 SQIVND (reference sequence). Losses at the gene ends were 4 bases for V and 8 bases for J; bases not matched to a gene: 6. The CDR3 protein is CASSRGQGNYSPLHF. The DNA for the CDR3 is TGTGCCAGTAGTAGGGGACAGGGCAACTATTCACCCCTCCACTTT.

This clone was recorded a few times. The chain couples TRBV27 to TRBJ1-5, with a weak D call TRBD1 (6 bases). Germline CDR1 reads MNHEY; CDR2 reads SMNVEV (reference sequence). CDR3 length: 15 residues. Trimming took off 5 bases at V and 3 bases at J, with 14 bases between the two ends. Written as DNA, the CDR3 is TGTGCCAGCAGTCCCCTAGACAGGAACAATCAGCCCCAGCATTTT. It translates to CASSPLDRNNQPQHF.

The chain uses TRBV19 and TRBJ2-2, with 10 bases fitting TRBD1. CDR1 and CDR2 (germline): LNHDA, SQIVND (reference sequence). With 1 base clipped from V and 4 bases from J, the junction kept 9 bases outside the gene matches. The CDR3 totals 18 residues. The CDR3 nucleotides are TGTGCCAGTAGTATAGGGGCTTGGGACAGGGGAGGCACCGGGGAGCTGTTTTTT. Residues: CASSIGAWDRGGTGELFF.

The chain is built from TRBV5-1 and TRBJ2-2; D perhaps matches TRBD2 (5 bases). The CDR3 spans 15 residues. Trimming took off 2 bases at V and 4 bases at J, with 12 bases between the two ends. Per the germline V gene, CDR1 is SGHRS and CDR2 is YFSETQ. CDR3 loop: CASSLFGAGTGELFF. The CDR3 nucleotides are TGCGCCAGCAGCTTATTCGGCGCGGGCACCGGGGAGCTGTTTTTT.

The chain has TRBV4-1 and TRBJ2-7; tentative D call: TRBD2 (7 bases). V lost 8 bases, J lost 5 bases, and 22 bases lay in between. The CDR3 contains 15 residues. The germline V gene encodes CDR1 MGHRA and CDR2 YSYEKL. Here the CDR3 DNA reads TGCGCCAGCGCACCAATTGGGGGGGGCAGGAACGAGCAGTACTTC. Protein: CASAPIGGGRNEQYF.

The J gene is TRBJ2-7, the V gene TRBV6-5; TRBD1 is a possible D gene (6 bases). The CDR3 contains 14 residues. The V gene lost 0 bases and the J gene lost 4 bases, with 10 bases spanning the gap. Germline-derived CDR1 and CDR2 are MNHEY and SVGAGI. The CDR3 bases are TGTGCCAGCAGTTACTCGATCAGGGGTTACGAGCAGTACTTC. Its translation is CASSYSIRGYEQYF.

The CDR3 reads CASSSTESGATYEQYF. In DNA, the CDR3 is TGTGCCAGCAGCAGCACCGAAAGCGGGGCCACCTACGAGCAGTACTTC. V usage is TRBV9 and J usage is TRBJ2-7, with 7 bases identical to TRBD2. The germline V gene encodes CDR1 SGDLS and CDR2 YYNGEE. V was pared by 4 bases and J by 2 bases, with 12 bases of the junction left unmatched. The CDR3 contains 16 residues.

The chain couples TRBV9 to TRBJ2-7, with D tentatively TRBD2 (6 bases). This CDR3 is 15 amino acids long. V was pared by 4 bases and J by 5 bases, with 19 bases between. CDR1 and CDR2 (germline): SGDLS, YYNGEE. The CDR3 region is CASSIKEGSVDEQYF. DNA for the CDR3: TGTGCCAGCAGCATTAAGGAGGGCTCGGTGGACGAGCAGTACTTC.

The V call is TRBV7-9, the J call TRBJ2-3; D might be TRBD2 (5 bases). V shed 3 bases and J shed 2 bases, with 12 bases lying between them. The CDR3 sequence is 15 residues long. The germline CDR1 and CDR2 sequences are SEHNR and FQNEAQ (reference sequence). The CDR3 is CASSFDGDYTDTQYF. Here the CDR3 DNA reads TGTGCCAGCAGCTTCGACGGGGATTACACAGATACGCAGTATTTT.

This clone was counted a single time. The J gene is TRBJ2-7, the V gene TRBV25-1; 8 bases fit TRBD1. This CDR3 comprises 18 residues. Germline CDR1 and CDR2: MGHDK and SYGVNS. The junction had 15 bases not matched to a gene; V was cut back by 3 bases and J by 2 bases. CDR3 sequence reads: CASSEPGRGRNSPYEQYF. In nucleotides, the CDR3 is TGTGCCAGCAGTGAGCCCGGCAGGGGGCGCAACTCCCCCTACGAGCAGTACTTC.

This chain connects TRBV6-6 to TRBJ2-7; a weak D match, TRBD1 (6 bases). The V end was cut by 4 bases, the J end by 0 bases, with 16 bases between. CDR1 is MNHNY, CDR2 SVGAGI, per germline (reference sequence). The CDR3 extends over 16 amino acids. For the CDR3, the DNA is TGTGCCAGCAGTTCTCTAAACAGGGTTGGCTCCTACGAGCAGTACTTC. It is translated as CASSSLNRVGSYEQYF.

This clone is a singleton in its sample. The gene calls are TRBV2 and TRBJ1-2; TRBD1 matches 10 bases. This CDR3 comprises 12 residues. J lost 6 bases, V lost 9 bases, and 4 bases had no gene match. Germline V lookup: CDR1 SNHLY, CDR2 FYNNEI. The CDR3 sequence: CARRDRGNGYTF. The CDR3 nucleotides are TGTGCCAGGAGGGACAGGGGTAATGGCTACACCTTC.

V is TRBV12-5 and J is TRBJ1-2, with 7 positions matching TRBD1. Unmatched junction bases numbered 6, after V lost 4 bases and J lost 4 bases. This CDR3 region has 14 residues. Germline V lookup: CDR1 LGHNT, CDR2 FRNRAP. The CDR3 loop is CASGSYTGVYGYTF. The CDR3 bases are TGTGCTAGTGGTTCCTATACAGGGGTCTATGGCTACACCTTC.

This chain connects TRBV4-3 to TRBJ2-5; TRBD2 might be the D (6 bases). Trimming left V 1 base short and J 4 bases short, with 16 bases between. The CDR3 loop spans 16 amino acids. From germline, CDR1 is LGHNA and CDR2 YSLEER. CDR3 in amino acids: CASSQGWISGRETQYF. The CDR3 DNA follows: TGCGCCAGCAGCCAAGGATGGATTAGCGGCCGAGAGACCCAGTACTTC.

This clone turned up a few times. The chain is built from TRBV4-2 and TRBJ2-7; 13 bases agree with TRBD2. With V trimmed by 4 bases and J by 5 bases, 8 bases remained unmatched. CDR3 length equals 16 residues. From germline, CDR1 is LGHNA and CDR2 YNFKEQ. CDR3 region: CASSLLAGGLNDEQYF. The CDR3 DNA is TGTGCCAGCAGCCTACTAGCGGGGGGGCTTAACGACGAGCAGTACTTC.